These T cell receptor beta chains were read from a single sample in a study of regulatory T cells in long-lasting Graves disease. TCRdb re-called the multiplex PCR reads through MiXCR, storing one row per CDR3 protein. The table lists about 470,000 distinct CDR3 sequences, under 15% of them singletons, with roughly 17% in the top ten. The same sample was also studied in work on T cells in Graves' hyperthyroidism and ophthalmopathy.

Material: peripheral blood mononuclear cells (PBMCs), obtained at new diagnosis, from a patient treated with antithyroid drugs. These receptors were collected from a young woman with Graves disease. Both conserved end residues are part of each CDR3. The D gene is left open where the match is weak. Clone size is stated in some rows and not others, as once, few, many or a class when expanded.

clone_size: NA; j_call: TRBJ1-2; v_call: TRBV9; d_call: NA; cdr3_nt: TGTGCCAGCAGCGTAGGGGTAGGGATTAACTATGGCTACACCTTC; cdr3_aa: CASSVGVGINYGYTF
clone_size: many; j_call: TRBJ1-2; v_call: TRBV20-1; d_call: TRBD1; cdr3_nt: TGCAGTGCGAGGACAGGGGGGGGCTATGGCTACACCTTC; cdr3_aa: CSARTGGGYGYTF
clone_size: many; j_call: TRBJ2-7; v_call: TRBV5-4; d_call: TRBD2; cdr3_nt: TGTGCCAGCAGCCTAGCGGCTGCCGCCTACGAGCAGTACTTC; cdr3_aa: CASSLAAAAYEQYF
clone_size: NA; j_call: TRBJ1-4; v_call: TRBV7-9; d_call: NA; cdr3_nt: TGTGCCAGCAGCTTAGTGTCCCTGGGTAGTGATGAAAAACTGTTTTTT; cdr3_aa: CASSLVSLGSDEKLFF
clone_size: many; j_call: TRBJ2-3; v_call: TRBV7-9; d_call: NA; cdr3_nt: TGTGCCAGCAGCTATACTATTACAGATACGCAGTATTTT; cdr3_aa: CASSYTITDTQYF
clone_size: few; j_call: TRBJ2-1; v_call: TRBV15; d_call: TRBD2; cdr3_nt: TGTGCCACCAGCAGAGAATGGCGGGAGCCCTACAATGAGCAGTTCTTC; cdr3_aa: CATSREWREPYNEQFF
clone_size: many; j_call: TRBJ2-2; v_call: TRBV3-1; d_call: NA; cdr3_nt: TGTGCCAGCAGCCAGGATGAACTAGCACCTGGTGGGAACACCGGGGAGCTGTTTTTT; cdr3_aa: CASSQDELAPGGNTGELFF
clone_size: many; j_call: TRBJ1-1; v_call: TRBV18; d_call: NA; cdr3_nt: TGTGCCAGCTCCCAGGCGAACACTGAAGCTTTCTTT; cdr3_aa: CASSQANTEAFF
clone_size: many; j_call: TRBJ2-7; v_call: TRBV30; d_call: NA; cdr3_nt: TGTGCCTGGAACGGGGCGGTCAGCTCCTACGAGCAGTACTTC; cdr3_aa: CAWNGAVSSYEQYF
clone_size: many; j_call: TRBJ2-7; v_call: TRBV30; d_call: TRBD1; cdr3_nt: TGTGCCTGGAGTGTACGGACAGGCCTACTGACCTCCTACGAGCAGTACTTC; cdr3_aa: CAWSVRTGLLTSYEQYF
clone_size: many; j_call: TRBJ2-5; v_call: TRBV30; d_call: NA; cdr3_nt: TGTGCCTGGAGTGTTGGCGGAGAGACCCAGTACTTC; cdr3_aa: CAWSVGGETQYF
clone_size: NA; j_call: TRBJ2-7; v_call: TRBV7-3; d_call: NA; cdr3_nt: TGTGCCAGCAGCTTACGTGACAGACCCTACGAGCAGTACTTC; cdr3_aa: CASSLRDRPYEQYF
clone_size: NA; j_call: TRBJ2-7; v_call: TRBV20-1; d_call: NA; cdr3_nt: TGCAGTGCTAGTGGTCTATTAAGCTCCTACGAGCAGTACTTC; cdr3_aa: CSASGLLSSYEQYF
clone_size: many; j_call: TRBJ1-1; v_call: TRBV7-8; d_call: NA; cdr3_nt: TGTGCCAGCAGCCTGCTTTGGCAGGGGAGAGTAAGCACTGAAGCTTTCTTT; cdr3_aa: CASSLLWQGRVSTEAFF
clone_size: few; j_call: TRBJ2-2; v_call: TRBV10-3; d_call: TRBD1; cdr3_nt: TGTGCCATCAGCTCCGGGACAGGGGTGGCCGGGGAGCTGTTTTTT; cdr3_aa: CAISSGTGVAGELFF
clone_size: few; j_call: TRBJ1-2; v_call: TRBV5-1; d_call: TRBD1; cdr3_nt: TGCGCCAGCAGCGGGACAGGGGATCGCTATGGCTACACCTTC; cdr3_aa: CASSGTGDRYGYTF
clone_size: many; j_call: TRBJ1-5; v_call: TRBV3-1; d_call: NA; cdr3_nt: TGTGCCAGCAGCCAGGGGATCACAGGGACCGTTAGCAATCAGCCCCAGCATTTT; cdr3_aa: CASSQGITGTVSNQPQHF
clone_size: NA; j_call: TRBJ2-1; v_call: TRBV6-2/TRBV6-3; d_call: TRBD1; cdr3_nt: TGTGCCAGCAGTTCTACGCCCGGACAGGGGAATGAGCAGTTCTTC; cdr3_aa: CASSSTPGQGNEQFF
clone_size: many; j_call: TRBJ2-1; v_call: TRBV11-2; d_call: TRBD2; cdr3_nt: TGTGCCAGCAGCTTCCTTAGCGGGAGCTGGTACAATGAGCAGTTCTTC; cdr3_aa: CASSFLSGSWYNEQFF
clone_size: few; j_call: TRBJ2-1; v_call: TRBV25-1; d_call: NA; cdr3_nt: TGTGCCAGCAGTGGACCGGGACCCTGGTACAATGAGCAGTTCTTC; cdr3_aa: CASSGPGPWYNEQFF
clone_size: NA; j_call: TRBJ1-4; v_call: TRBV5-6; d_call: NA; cdr3_nt: TGTGCCAGCAGCCTAAGGGGAAGTGAAAAACTGTTTTTT; cdr3_aa: CASSLRGSEKLFF
clone_size: many; j_call: TRBJ2-1; v_call: TRBV13; d_call: TRBD2; cdr3_nt: TGTGCCAGCAGCCCTGGACTAGCGACCTACAATGAGCAGTTCTTC; cdr3_aa: CASSPGLATYNEQFF
clone_size: many; j_call: TRBJ1-1; v_call: TRBV25-1; d_call: NA; cdr3_nt: TGTGCCAGCCAACAGTGGGTGGGTTACGGCGCTGAAGCTTTCTTT; cdr3_aa: CASQQWVGYGAEAFF
clone_size: many; j_call: TRBJ2-7; v_call: TRBV4-1; d_call: TRBD2; cdr3_nt: TGCGCCAGCAGCCCGGTGGGCCTAGCGGTCCACGAGCAGTACTTC; cdr3_aa: CASSPVGLAVHEQYF
clone_size: many; j_call: TRBJ1-2; v_call: TRBV30; d_call: NA; cdr3_nt: TGTGCCTGGAGTGTTGGGCCACAGACTTTCTATGGCTACACCTTC; cdr3_aa: CAWSVGPQTFYGYTF
clone_size: many; j_call: TRBJ2-7; v_call: TRBV10-3; d_call: NA; cdr3_nt: TGTGCCATCAGTGAGCCCCCGCGGGAGCAGTACTTC; cdr3_aa: CAISEPPREQYF
clone_size: many; j_call: TRBJ2-3; v_call: TRBV29-1; d_call: TRBD2; cdr3_nt: TGCAGCGTTCGGACTAGCGGGACTGGAGATACGCAGTATTTT; cdr3_aa: CSVRTSGTGDTQYF
clone_size: many; j_call: TRBJ2-7; v_call: TRBV20-1; d_call: TRBD1; cdr3_nt: TGCAGTGCCTGGGGACAGGGGGAATACGAGCAGTACTTC; cdr3_aa: CSAWGQGEYEQYF
clone_size: once; j_call: TRBJ2-2; v_call: TRBV27; d_call: TRBD2; cdr3_nt: TGTGCCAGACGGCGGGGGGCCGGGGAGCTGTTTTTT; cdr3_aa: CARRRGAGELFF
clone_size: many; j_call: TRBJ2-1; v_call: TRBV2; d_call: NA; cdr3_nt: TGTGCCAGCACCGGGACCGACAATGAGCAGTTCTTC; cdr3_aa: CASTGTDNEQFF
clone_size: many; j_call: TRBJ2-5; v_call: TRBV5-1; d_call: NA; cdr3_nt: TGCGCCAGCAGCCAAGGGAAAGAGACCCAGTACTTC; cdr3_aa: CASSQGKETQYF
clone_size: many; j_call: TRBJ2-1; v_call: TRBV28; d_call: TRBD1; cdr3_nt: TGTGCCAGCAGCGACGACAGGGACTACAATGAGCAGTTCTTC; cdr3_aa: CASSDDRDYNEQFF
clone_size: NA; j_call: TRBJ2-1; v_call: TRBV9; d_call: TRBD1; cdr3_nt: TGTGCCAGCAGCTGGGATCAGGGACAGGGCAGCAATGAGCAGTTCTTC; cdr3_aa: CASSWDQGQGSNEQFF